The 28 T cell receptor beta chains in this list originate from one sample, sequenced in a study of blood T cell repertoires in COVID-19. Produced via immunoSEQ multiplex PCR; TCRdb's table is partial and in-frame only. The data hold about 150,000 clones, with roughly 84% observed a single time. Sequencing was performed on peripheral blood. These receptors originate from a man aged 45-65 years with active or convalescent COVID-19.

This chain uses TRBV29-1 with TRBJ2-7, with D possibly being TRBD1 (6 bases). V gave up 6 bases and J gave up 2 bases, with 17 bases separating them. The CDR3 length is 14 residues. Germline lookup yields CDR1 SQVTM and CDR2 ANQGSEA. The DNA for the CDR3 is TGCAGCGTCACCACATTACAGGGACCCTACGAGCAGTACTTC. Amino acids: CSVTTLQGPYEQYF.

The gene calls are TRBV27 and TRBJ2-7; D possibly corresponds to TRBD1 (5 bases). This CDR3 spans 14 amino acids. The germline gives CDR1 MNHEY, CDR2 SMNVEV (reference sequence). The V end lost 6 bases, the J end lost 13 bases, and 25 bases lay between the germline ends. CDR3 amino acids: CASSPLGVPRSLYF. The CDR3 bases are TGTGCCAGCAGCCCTTTAGGGGTCCCGCGATCTCTATACTTC.

Worth noting for this clone: Its ends do not fully match the called genes, so a read error is possible. The CDR3 reads CASSYQAGASVNF. The CDR3 DNA reads as TGTGCCAGCAGTTACCAAGCGGGAGCTTCGGTGAACTTC. J is TRBJ2-7 and V is TRBV6-2 or TRBV6-3; 8 bases align to TRBD2. The germline CDR1 and CDR2 sequences are MNHEY and SVGEGT. The CDR3 has 13 amino acids.

The genes are TRBV6-5 and TRBJ1-3; TRBD1 matches 7 bases. CDR1 is MNHEY and CDR2 is SVGAGI in the germline V gene. V shed 5 bases and J 1 base; nucleotides not matched to a gene: 5. The CDR3 consists of 15 residues. DNA for the CDR3: TGTGCCAGCAGTAATCAGGGGGAATCTGGAAACACCATATATTTT. Translated, it gives CASSNQGESGNTIYF.

This clone was observed a few times. V usage is TRBV2 and J usage is TRBJ1-6; 7 nucleotides agree with TRBD1. The CDR3 sequence is 15 residues long. CDR1 is SNHLY and CDR2 is FYNNEI in the germline V gene. The ends lost 3 bases at V and 13 bases at J; junction bases unmatched: 12. DNA of the CDR3: TGTGCCAGCAGTGAGGGAACAGGGGATCTCTGGCCCCTCCACTTT. Its protein product is CASSEGTGDLWPLHF.

This clone came up once. The chain couples TRBV9 to TRBJ1-4, with TRBD1 identical over 7 bases. With 0 bases clipped from V and 3 bases from J, the junction kept 5 bases outside the gene matches. This CDR3 comprises 16 residues. CDR1 SGDLS and CDR2 YYNGEE come from the germline V gene. As DNA, the CDR3 is TGTGCCAGCAGCGTAGGAGGGGGCCTTGCTAATGAAAAACTGTTTTTT. As protein: CASSVGGGLANEKLFF.

V usage is TRBV19 and J usage is TRBJ1-5; D is ambiguous. The CDR3 totals 16 residues. CDR1 and CDR2 (germline): LNHDA, SQIVND (reference sequence). Trimming removed 2 bases from V and 1 base from J, with 12 bases in between. In DNA form, the CDR3 reads TGTGCCAGTAGTATACTCCGGGTTTCGAGCAATCAGCCCCAGCATTTT. Translation: CASSILRVSSNQPQHF.

This sequence joins TRBV7-2 and TRBJ1-2; TRBD1 is a possible D gene (6 bases). CDR3 length: 13 residues. Looked up from germline, CDR1 is SGHTA and CDR2 is FQGNSA. Trimming shortened V by 6 bases and J by 8 bases, and 16 bases separated the two germline ends. CDR3 nucleotides: TGTGCCAGCAGTCCCACAGGGCTGGAGGGCTACACCTTC. Translating it yields CASSPTGLEGYTF.

The chain carries TRBV4-1 and TRBJ2-5, with 12 bases identical to TRBD2. In germline, CDR1 is MGHRA, CDR2 YSYEKL. With V trimmed by 2 bases and J by 5 bases, 6 bases remained unmatched. This CDR3 has 16 amino acids. The CDR3 coding sequence is TGCGCCAGCAGCCAAACTAGCGGGGGGTCTCAGGAGACCCAGTACTTC. Amino acids: CASSQTSGGSQETQYF.

A note on this clone: One end of the junction varies from germline; a read error may be responsible. The chain employs TRBV19 and TRBJ1-5, with 10 bases identical to TRBD1. The germline gives CDR1 LNHDA, CDR2 SQIVND (reference sequence). The CDR3 runs to 16 residues. The CDR3 DNA follows: TGTGCCAGTAGTATCTCAGGACTGGGAGGCCAGGACAGGGGGATTTTT. Its protein is CASSISGLGGQDRGIF.

The gene calls are TRBV24-1 and TRBJ2-7; 8 bases align to TRBD1. The CDR3 spans 14 residues. The germline gives CDR1 KGHDR, CDR2 SFDVKD. Trimming removed 4 bases from V and 3 bases from J; junction bases left unmatched: 4. The CDR3 loop is CATSDRGQGYEQYF. In DNA form, the CDR3 reads TGTGCCACCAGTGACAGAGGACAGGGCTACGAGCAGTACTTC.

This chain links TRBV9 with TRBJ1-2, with TRBD1 identical over 12 bases. The trim removed 3 bases at V and 8 bases at J, leaving 8 bases unmatched. Germline-derived CDR1 and CDR2 are SGDLS and YYNGEE. The CDR3 is 15 residues long. The CDR3 sequence is CASSAPGQGARGYTF. DNA for the CDR3: TGTGCCAGCAGCGCACCGGGACAGGGGGCTCGGGGCTACACCTTC.

The chain employs TRBV10-2 and TRBJ2-2; D perhaps matches TRBD2 (5 bases). The germline gives CDR1 WSHSY, CDR2 SAAADI. The CDR3 sequence is 14 residues long. Trimming left V 2 bases short and J 10 bases short, with 14 bases between. CDR3 in amino acids: CASSEMPGNLELFF. CDR3 in DNA: TGCGCCAGCAGTGAGATGCCGGGAAACTTGGAGCTGTTTTTT.

This sequence joins TRBV6-2 or TRBV6-3 and TRBJ1-1, with TRBD1 matching 8 bases. V trimming: 5 bases; J trimming: 4 bases; junction bases outside the gene matches: 9. The CDR3 has 15 amino acids. In germline, CDR1 is MNHEY, CDR2 SVGEGT. CDR3: CASSVDRDGFTEAFF. The DNA of the CDR3 is TGTGCCAGCAGTGTGGACAGGGACGGATTCACTGAAGCTTTCTTT.

The gene calls are TRBV7-2 and TRBJ2-1; TRBD1 agrees at 9 bases. The germline gives CDR1 SGHTA, CDR2 FQGNSA. The CDR3 spans 15 residues. The trim removed 6 bases at V and 4 bases at J, leaving 7 bases unmatched. CDR3 region: CASRTRDREYNEQFF. CDR3 bases: TGTGCCAGCAGGACCCGGGACAGGGAGTACAATGAGCAGTTCTTC.

This chain connects TRBV5-1 to TRBJ2-3, with TRBD2 as a possible D gene (6 bases). V dropped 7 bases and J dropped 0 bases, with 18 bases sitting between them. The CDR3 is made up of 16 amino acids. CDR1 and CDR2 (germline): SGHRS, YFSETQ. The CDR3 region is CASSGGAATSTDTQYF. CDR3 coding DNA: TGCGCCAGCTCCGGGGGTGCGGCTACTAGCACAGATACGCAGTATTTT.

The chain joins TRBV7-2 to TRBJ2-3; D uncertain. Looked up from germline, CDR1 is SGHTA and CDR2 is FQGNSA. The CDR3 is made up of 13 amino acids. V lost 0 bases to trimming and J lost 9 bases, with 10 bases between them. Here the CDR3 reads CASSLAIRSTQYF. The CDR3 DNA reads TGTGCCAGCAGCTTAGCGATCCGGTCCACGCAGTATTTT.

J is TRBJ2-3 and V is TRBV13; D not resolved. Between the trimmed V and J ends, which lost 6 bases and 4 bases, there was a span of 8 bases. CDR3 length: 12 amino acids. Germline loops: CDR1 PRHDT, CDR2 FYEKMQ (reference sequence). CDR3 DNA sequence: TGTGCCAGCAGTCTTCTAGCAGATACGCAGTATTTT. Protein: CASSLLADTQYF.

The gene calls are TRBV18 and TRBJ1-4; D is possibly TRBD1 (6 bases). The germline V and J ends were trimmed by 0 bases and 7 bases, with 15 bases remaining between them. The CDR3 has 16 residues. Looked up from germline, CDR1 is KGHSH and CDR2 is LQKENI. The CDR3 is CASSPPRSGAGEKLFF. CDR3 DNA sequence: TGTGCCAGCTCACCACCTCGTTCAGGGGCGGGTGAAAAACTGTTTTTT.

The chain couples TRBV6-5 to TRBJ1-2, with D hard to call. This CDR3 has 12 residues. Trimming removed 6 bases from V and 6 bases from J, with 11 bases in between. CDR1 MNHEY and CDR2 SVGAGI come from the germline V gene. The CDR3 bases are TGTGCCAGCAGCAGAAATCGTGATGGCTACACCTTC. Its translation: CASSRNRDGYTF.

To note about this clone: A read error may produce the germline difference seen at one junction end. CDR3 sequence reads: CASRLDRVPTEAFF. The CDR3 coding sequence is TGTGCCAGCAGATTGGACAGGGTACCGACTGAAGCTTTCTTT. This chain uses TRBV5-8 with TRBJ1-1; TRBD1 agrees at 8 bases. The germline V gene has CDR1 SGHTS and CDR2 YDEGEE. The CDR3 is made up of 14 amino acids. Full variable domain (missing parts from reference TRBV5-8 and TRBJ1-1): EAGVTQSPTHLIKTRGQQATLRCSPISGHTSVYWYQQALGLGLQFLLWYDEGEERNRGNFPPRFSGRQFPNYSSELNVNALELEDSALYLCASRLDRVPTEAFFGQGTRLTVV.

The V and J genes are TRBV3-1 (or the pseudogene TRBV3-2) and TRBJ2-1; tentatively, D is TRBD1 (6 bases). Trimming took off 1 base at V and 6 bases at J, with 13 bases between the two ends. Germline V gene sequence: CDR1 LGHDT, CDR2 YNNKEL (reference sequence). The CDR3 consists of 15 residues. Here the CDR3 reads CASSQVTGSGNEQFF. The CDR3 DNA follows: TGTGCCAGCAGCCAAGTCACAGGGTCGGGCAATGAGCAGTTCTTC.

The V call is TRBV5-1, the J call TRBJ2-2; 7 nucleotides agree with TRBD1. Germline loops: CDR1 SGHRS, CDR2 YFSETQ. This CDR3 is 16 amino acids long. J was trimmed by 3 bases and V by 2 bases; bases with no gene match: 7. The CDR3 loop is CASSLQGTQHTGELFF. Written as DNA, the CDR3 is TGCGCCAGCAGCTTACAGGGGACGCAACACACCGGGGAGCTGTTTTTT.

The rearrangement joins TRBV29-1 to TRBJ2-1; 7 bases are shared with TRBD2. V was pared by 6 bases and J by 0 bases, with 8 bases of the junction left unmatched. This CDR3 spans 15 amino acids. Germline V gene lookup returns CDR1 SQVTM and CDR2 ANQGSEA. The CDR3 nucleotides read TGCAGCGTAGAGGGAGGGCGGGACTCCTACAATGAGCAGTTCTTC. As protein: CSVEGGRDSYNEQFF.

This clone was counted once. The chain couples TRBV4-3 to TRBJ2-6; D possibly corresponds to TRBD1 (6 bases). The germline V gene encodes CDR1 LGHNA and CDR2 YSLEER. Trimming pared 2 bases from V and 4 bases from J, leaving 12 bases between. The CDR3 runs to 16 residues. The CDR3 coding sequence is TGCGCCAGCAGCCAACTAACAGGGACCGGGGCCAACGTCCTGACTTTC. This translates into CASSQLTGTGANVLTF.

The rearrangement links TRBV18 to TRBJ1-3; D not resolved. V was trimmed by 6 bases and J by 4 bases, leaving 13 bases between them. Germline V gene lookup returns CDR1 KGHSH and CDR2 LQKENI. This CDR3 is built from 14 residues. This CDR3 reads CASSPDGVGNTIYF. The CDR3 nucleotides are TGTGCCAGCTCCCCCGACGGGGTCGGAAACACCATATATTTT.

The V gene is TRBV7-3, the J gene TRBJ2-1, with D perhaps matching TRBD2 (6 bases). Per the germline V gene, CDR1 is SGHTA and CDR2 is FQGTGA. The CDR3 totals 16 residues. The V end was cut by 1 base, the J end by 0 bases, with 10 bases between. CDR3 DNA sequence: TGTGCCAGCAGCTTAAGTCTGGGAGGCTCCTACAATGAGCAGTTCTTC. This sequence encodes CASSLSLGGSYNEQFF.

The chain has TRBV19 and TRBJ1-6; weak D call: TRBD1 (5 bases). Per germline, CDR1 LNHDA and CDR2 SQIVND (reference sequence). CDR3 length: 16 residues. The ends were cut back, 5 bases at V and 5 bases at J, with 16 bases in the middle. The DNA for the CDR3 is TGTGCCAGTAGTCCCCGGGGAGGGACTAATAATTCACCCCTCCACTTT. This codes for CASSPRGGTNNSPLHF. Drawing the rest from reference TRBV19 and TRBJ1-6, the complete variable domain is DGGITQSPKYLFRKEGQNVTLSCEQNLNHDAMYWYRQDPGQGLRLIYYSQIVNDFQKGDIAEGYSVSREKKESFPLTVTSAQKNPTAFYLCASSPRGGTNNSPLHFGNGTRLTVT.